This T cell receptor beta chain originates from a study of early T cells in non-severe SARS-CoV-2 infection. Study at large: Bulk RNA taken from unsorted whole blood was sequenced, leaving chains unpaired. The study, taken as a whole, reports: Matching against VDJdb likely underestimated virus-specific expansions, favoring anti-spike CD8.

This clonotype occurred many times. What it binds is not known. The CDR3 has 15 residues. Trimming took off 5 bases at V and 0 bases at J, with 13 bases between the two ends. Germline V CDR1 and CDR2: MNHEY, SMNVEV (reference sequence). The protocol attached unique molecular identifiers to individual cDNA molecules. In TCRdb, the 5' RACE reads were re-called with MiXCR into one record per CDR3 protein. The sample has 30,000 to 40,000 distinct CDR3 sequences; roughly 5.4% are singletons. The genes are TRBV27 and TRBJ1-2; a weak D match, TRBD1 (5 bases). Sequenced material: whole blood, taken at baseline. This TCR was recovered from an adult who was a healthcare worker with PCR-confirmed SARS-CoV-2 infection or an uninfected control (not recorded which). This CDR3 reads CASSLYQGANYGYTF. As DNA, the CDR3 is TGTGCCAGCAGTCTCTATCAGGGAGCTAACTATGGCTACACCTTC.